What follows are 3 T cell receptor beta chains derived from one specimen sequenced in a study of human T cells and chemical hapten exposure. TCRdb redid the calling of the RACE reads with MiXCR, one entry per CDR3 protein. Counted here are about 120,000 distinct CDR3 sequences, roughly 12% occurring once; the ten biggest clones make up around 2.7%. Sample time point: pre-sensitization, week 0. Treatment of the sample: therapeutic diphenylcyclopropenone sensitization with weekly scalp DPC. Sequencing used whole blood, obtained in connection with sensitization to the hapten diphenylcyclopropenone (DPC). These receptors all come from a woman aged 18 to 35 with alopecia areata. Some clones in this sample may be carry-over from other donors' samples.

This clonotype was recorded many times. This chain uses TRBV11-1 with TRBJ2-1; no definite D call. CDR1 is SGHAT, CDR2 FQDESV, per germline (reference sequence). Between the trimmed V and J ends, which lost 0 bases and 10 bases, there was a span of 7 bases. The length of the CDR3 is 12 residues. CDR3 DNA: TGTGCCAGCAGCTTAGCAGGTGGAGAGCAGTTCTTC. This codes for CASSLAGGEQFF.

CDR3 amino acids: CASRAAEQMNTEAFF. The CDR3 DNA sequence: TGTGCCAGCAGGGCAGCAGAACAGATGAACACTGAAGCTTTCTTT. The genes are TRBV4-2 and TRBJ1-1; D ambiguous. The germline V gene encodes CDR1 LGHNA and CDR2 YNFKEQ. The CDR3 is 15 residues long. Trimming shortened V by 6 bases and J by 0 bases, and 14 bases separated the two germline ends.

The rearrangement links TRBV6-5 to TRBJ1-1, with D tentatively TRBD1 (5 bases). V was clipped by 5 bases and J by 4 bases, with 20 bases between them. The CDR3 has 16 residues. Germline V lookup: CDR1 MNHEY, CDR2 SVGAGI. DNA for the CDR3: TGTGCCAGCAGTCTCACGGGACGCCCTGATAGCACTGAAGCTTTCTTT. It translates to CASSLTGRPDSTEAFF.